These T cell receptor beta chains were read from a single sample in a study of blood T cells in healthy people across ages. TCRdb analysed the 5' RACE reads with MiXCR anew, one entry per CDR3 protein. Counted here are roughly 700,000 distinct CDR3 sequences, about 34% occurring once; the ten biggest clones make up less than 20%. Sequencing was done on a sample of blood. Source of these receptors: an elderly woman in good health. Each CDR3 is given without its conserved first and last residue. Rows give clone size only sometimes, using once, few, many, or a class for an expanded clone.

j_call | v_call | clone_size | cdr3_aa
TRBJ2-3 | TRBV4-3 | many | ASSQDGSRRADTQY
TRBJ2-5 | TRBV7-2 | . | ASSLRRSAQETQY
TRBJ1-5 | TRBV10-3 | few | AISGTGQGPNQPQH
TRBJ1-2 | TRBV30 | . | AWSRGIRDYGYT
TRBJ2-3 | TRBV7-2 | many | ASSPPSIDTQY
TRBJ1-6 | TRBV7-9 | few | ASSLDSYNSPLH
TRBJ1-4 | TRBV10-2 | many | ASSVPQGSEKLF
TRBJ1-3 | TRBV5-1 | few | ASTTGSPGNTIY
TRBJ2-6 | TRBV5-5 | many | ASSLAIGTGGANVLT
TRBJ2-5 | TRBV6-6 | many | ASSYRSGGRGETQY
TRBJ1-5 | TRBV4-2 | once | ASSQDGSGQPQH
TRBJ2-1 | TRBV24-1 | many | ATSDLAGEQF
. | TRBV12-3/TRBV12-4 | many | ASSSYRGREDEQY
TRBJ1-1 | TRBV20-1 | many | SASYRNTEAF
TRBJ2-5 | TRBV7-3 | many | ASSSLGLETQY
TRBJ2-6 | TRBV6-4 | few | ASSDTGSSGANVLT
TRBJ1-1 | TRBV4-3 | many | ASSQDGRGNTEAF
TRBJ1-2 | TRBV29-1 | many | SVGGGGTGYT
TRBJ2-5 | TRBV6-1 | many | ASRRQGSGETQY
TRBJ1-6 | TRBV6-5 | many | ASSYSGTGISKYSPLH
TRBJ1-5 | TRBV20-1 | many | SARPGRGLGQPQH
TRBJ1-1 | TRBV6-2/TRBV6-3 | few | ASSAQGVVKTEAF
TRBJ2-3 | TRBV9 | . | ASSGGGLAGTDTQY
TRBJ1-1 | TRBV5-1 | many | ASSPQMNTEAF
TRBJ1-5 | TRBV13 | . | ASSSRKTGEGNQPQH
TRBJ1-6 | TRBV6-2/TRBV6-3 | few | ASSRGTDASPLH
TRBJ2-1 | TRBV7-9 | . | ASSLIGGDYNEQF
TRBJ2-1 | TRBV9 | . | ASSVPGSGSEQF
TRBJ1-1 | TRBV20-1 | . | SARFGGWITEAF
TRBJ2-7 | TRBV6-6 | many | ASSPRTGVSYEQY
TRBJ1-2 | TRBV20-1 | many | SVNEVYRGSNYGYT
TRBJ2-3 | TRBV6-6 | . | ASSLIGGVRDTQY
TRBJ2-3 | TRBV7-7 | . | ASSRSMISTDTQY
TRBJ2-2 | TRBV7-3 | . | ASATQGDWAGELF
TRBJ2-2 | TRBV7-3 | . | ASSLKATGELF
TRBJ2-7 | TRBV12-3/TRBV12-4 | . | ASSWRDRGRNEQY
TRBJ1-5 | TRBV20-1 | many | SAWGGDRGQPQH
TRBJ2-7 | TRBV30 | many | ASTGTGINEQY
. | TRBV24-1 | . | ATSATPGQGDNEQY
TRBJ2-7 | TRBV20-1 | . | SASRQTNTNEQY
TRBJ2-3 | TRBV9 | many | ASSQRQGSSTDTQY